What follows are 15 T cell receptor beta chains derived from one specimen sequenced in a study of technical replicates of blood from a few donors (dated by TCRdb to the late 2010s). Libraries were built with the immunoSEQ multiplex PCR assay. As stored in TCRdb, this immuneACCESS dataset retains in-frame rearrangements with V and J assigned. A fraction of the clones does not appear; measured against another copy, unresolved V genes explain less than half of the discrepancy, and the remainder lacks a known reason. The sample table lists 85,000 or so clones, 85% to 95% of them with a count of one. Around 0.25% of the sample is in the top ten clones. The sample comprised T cells isolated from PBMCs. The source of these receptors is a human donor in good health.

The genes are TRBV21-1 and TRBJ2-7; TRBD1, the table's D call, lacks a check against the DNA. TRBV21-1 is marked as a pseudogene. The CDR3 is 16 residues long. CDR3 protein: CASTPCLERTGGLQYF. The CDR3 bases are TGTGCCAGCACCCCTTGTCTGGAAAGGACAGGGGGCCTGCAGTACTTC.

CDR3 nucleotides: TGCGCCAGCAGCCGGACTTCAGACACCGGGGAGCTGTTTTTT. Its translation: CASSRTSDTGELFF. The V and J genes are TRBV10-2 and TRBJ2-2, with D tentatively TRBD2 (5 bases). V dropped 6 bases and J dropped 3 bases, with 11 bases sitting between them. The CDR3 runs 14 residues. Per the germline V gene, CDR1 is WSHSY and CDR2 is SAAADI.

The chain carries TRBV29-1 and TRBJ2-7, with no clear D. Trimming left V 6 bases short and J 7 bases short, with 19 bases between. The germline gives CDR1 SQVTM, CDR2 ANQGSEA. The CDR3 contains 13 residues. The CDR3 reads CSVQDSQMMEQYF. The CDR3 DNA reads as TGCAGCGTGCAAGACTCCCAAATGATGGAGCAGTACTTC.

The chain carries TRBV5-1 and TRBJ2-7; possibly TRBD2 for D (6 bases). This CDR3 spans 15 amino acids. Trimming stripped 4 bases from V and 0 bases from J, with 14 bases between. Germline V gene lookup returns CDR1 SGHRS and CDR2 YFSETQ. The CDR3 here is CASSMLPGASYEQYF. The CDR3 DNA is TGCGCCAGCAGCATGCTACCGGGAGCCTCCTACGAGCAGTACTTC. Looking up the rest from reference TRBV5-1 and TRBJ2-7 gives the full variable domain: KAGVTQTPRYLIKTRGQQVTLSCSPISGHRSVSWYQQTPGQGLQFLFEYFSETQRNKGNFPGRFSGRQFSNSRSEMNVSTLELGDSALYLCASSMLPGASYEQYFGPGTRLTVT.

The rearrangement joins TRBV4-2 to TRBJ2-3; the match to TRBD2 covers 11 bases. CDR1 is LGHNA and CDR2 is YNFKEQ in the germline V gene. V trimming: 4 bases; J trimming: 5 bases; junction bases outside the gene matches: 11. CDR3 length: 17 amino acids. The CDR3, as DNA: TGTGCCAGCAGCCCCGACGGGCTAGCGGGAGGACGAGATACGCAGTATTTT. This encodes CASSPDGLAGGRDTQYF.

J is TRBJ1-5 and V is TRBV18; D might be TRBD1 (6 bases). The CDR3 loop spans 13 amino acids. Germline lookup yields CDR1 KGHSH and CDR2 LQKENI. Trimming removed 2 bases from V and 6 bases from J, with 8 bases in between. CDR3 nucleotide sequence: TGTGCCAGCTCACCAACAGGGAGTCAGCCCCAGCATTTT. Encoded protein: CASSPTGSQPQHF. Using reference TRBV18 and TRBJ1-5 for the parts outside the CDR3, the full variable domain is NAGVMQNPRHLVRRRGQEARLRCSPMKGHSHVYWYRQLPEEGLKFMVYLQKENIIDESGMPKERFSAEFPKEGPSILRIQQVVRGDSAAYFCASSPTGSQPQHFGDGTRLSIL.

In its sample, this clone was seen once. CDR3 sequence reads: CASSLEGAPNQPQHF. CDR3 nucleotides: TGTGCCAGCAGCTTAGAAGGGGCCCCCAATCAGCCCCAGCATTTT. V usage is TRBV7-8 and J usage is TRBJ1-5, with D tentatively TRBD1 (5 bases). The CDR3 consists of 15 residues. The V gene lost 1 base and the J gene lost 3 bases, with 10 bases spanning the gap. Germline V gives CDR1 SGHVS, CDR2 FQNEAQ.

The chain joins TRBV2 to TRBJ2-1, with D possibly being TRBD1 (6 bases). The length of the CDR3 is 11 residues. V was pared by 6 bases and J by 13 bases, with 13 bases between. The germline V gene has CDR1 SNHLY and CDR2 FYNNEI. The CDR3 is CASRSATGQFF. In DNA form, the CDR3 reads TGTGCCAGCAGGTCTGCGACAGGTCAGTTCTTC.

The chain carries TRBV11-2 and TRBJ2-7, with D possibly TRBD1 on 6 matching bases. The CDR3 totals 14 residues. V lost 5 bases and J lost 4, with 15 bases in between. Germline-derived CDR1 and CDR2 are SGHAT and FQNNGV. In DNA, the CDR3 is TGTGCCAGCAGCCCCCCCCAGGGGATGTACGAGCAGTACTTC. It yields the protein CASSPPQGMYEQYF. Combining the CDR3 with reference TRBV11-2 and TRBJ2-7 gives the whole variable domain EAGVAQSPRYKIIEKRQSVAFWCNPISGHATLYWYQQILGQGPKLLIQFQNNGVVDDSQLPKDRFSAERLKGVDSTLKIQPAKLEDSAVYLCASSPPQGMYEQYFGPGTRLTVT.

This chain connects TRBV4-1 to TRBJ1-5, with D perhaps TRBD1 (6 bases). V was pared by 4 bases and J by 4 bases, with 20 bases between. The germline V gene has CDR1 MGHRA and CDR2 YSYEKL. This CDR3 comprises 17 residues. The CDR3 coding sequence is TGCGCCAGCAGCCGCGGGTTGGGGGGCGGGGGAAATCAGCCCCAGCATTTT. It specifies CASSRGLGGGGNQPQHF.

The CDR3 DNA reads TGTGCCATCAGTGGGAGCGACAGGGGCTATGGCTACACCTTC. Its translation: CAISGSDRGYGYTF. This rearrangement joins TRBV10-3 to TRBJ1-2; 8 bases map to TRBD1. Trimming took 4 bases from V and 4 from J; bases not matched to a gene: 5. Germline assignment: CDR1 ENHRY and CDR2 SYGVKD. The CDR3 contains 14 residues.

The genes are TRBV28 and TRBJ1-2; 11 nucleotides agree with TRBD1. CDR1 and CDR2 from the germline V gene are MDHEN and SYDVKM. The CDR3 length is 16 residues. After removal of 1 base from V and 4 bases from J, the junction contained 5 bases not matched to a gene. The CDR3 here is CASSLLQDRGLYGYTF. The CDR3 DNA sequence: TGTGCCAGCAGTTTATTGCAGGACAGGGGGCTCTATGGCTACACCTTC.

The chain has TRBV5-1 and TRBJ1-3; D perhaps matches TRBD1 (5 bases). CDR1 and CDR2 from the germline V gene are SGHRS and YFSETQ. This CDR3 has 14 residues. V lost 1 base and J lost 4, with 9 bases in between. CDR3 sequence reads: CASSLTPGGNTIYF. CDR3 DNA: TGCGCCAGCAGCTTGACCCCAGGGGGAAACACCATATATTTT.

This clone showed up just once. This chain connects TRBV30 to TRBJ2-5; tentative D call: TRBD2 (6 bases). Germline CDR1 GTSNPN, CDR2 SVGIG (reference sequence). Deletions cut 0 bases from V and 0 bases from J, with 11 bases between. This CDR3 has 15 residues. The DNA for the CDR3 is TGTGCCTGGAGTGTCGGGGGATCGTACCAAGAGACCCAGTACTTC. Amino acids: CAWSVGGSYQETQYF.

V usage is TRBV19 and J usage is TRBJ1-2; unclear D gene. From germline, CDR1 is LNHDA and CDR2 SQIVND (reference sequence). The CDR3 is 12 residues long. With 3 bases removed from V and 11 bases from J, the gap between germline ends came to 13 bases. The CDR3 reads CASSMPGRRYTF. CDR3 DNA sequence: TGTGCCAGTAGTATGCCTGGACGGAGGTACACCTTC.